This T cell receptor beta chain was documented in a study of response to subunit inactivated influenza vaccine. Study observations and caveats: Each seasonal influenza vaccination recruits few new T cells, the authors suggested.

TCRdb redid the calling of the RT-PCR reads with MiXCR, one entry per CDR3 protein. Among 490,000 or so distinct CDR3 sequences listed, around 8% were seen once. This clonotype was counted ten times or more. Its antigen is unidentified. The CDR3 runs 14 residues. Germline V lookup: CDR1 MNHNS, CDR2 SASEGT. The V and J ends lost 5 bases and 5 bases, in that order; junction bases with no gene match: 7. The chain combines TRBV6-1 with TRBJ1-1; 8 nucleotides line up with TRBD1. The sequencing here drew on PBMCs from blood, taken less than 25 months after vaccination. The TCR comes from a man aged 50 to 75 who received an inactivated influenza vaccine. For the CDR3, the DNA is TGTGCCAGCAGTCCGCGGACAGGGTGGACTGAAGCTTTCTTT. It specifies CASSPRTGWTEAFF.